This entry lists 4 T cell receptor beta chains sequenced from one sample in a study of blood T cells in healthy people across ages. Using a J-beta primer mix together with a sample-barcoded 5' primer, a second PCR was run for roughly 6 to 12 cycles. TCRdb itself ran the 5' RACE reads through MiXCR, one entry per CDR3 protein. The sample has around 1,000,000 distinct CDR3 sequences; approximately 26% are singletons. These data are also associated with another study on T cells of mothers and their children.

The sample taken for sequencing was blood. These receptors were taken from a girl aged 2-15 years in good health.

This clonotype was seen a handful of times. The CDR3 DNA reads as TGTGCCAGCAGCGAATGGACAGGGGGTTCATACGAGCAGTACTTC. Translated, it gives CASSEWTGGSYEQYF. The gene calls are TRBV11-2 and TRBJ2-7; 10 bases are a match to TRBD1. Germline-derived CDR1 and CDR2 are SGHAT and FQNNGV. The CDR3 runs 15 residues. V trimming: 5 bases; J trimming: 4 bases; junction bases outside the gene matches: 8.

J is TRBJ2-1 and V is TRBV6-6; D gene uncertain. The germline gives CDR1 MNHNY, CDR2 SVGAGI (reference sequence). Trimming removed 6 bases from V and 1 base from J, with 7 bases in between. The CDR3 is 13 amino acids. CDR3 nucleotide sequence: TGTGCCAGCAGAAAGGGTTCCTACAATGAGCAGTTCTTC. Translating gives CASRKGSYNEQFF.

The chain is built from TRBV6-5 and TRBJ1-1; D is ambiguous. The length of the CDR3 is 10 residues. Per germline, CDR1 MNHEY and CDR2 SVGAGI. V dropped 7 bases and J dropped 10 bases, with 10 bases sitting between them. The CDR3 nucleotides read TGTGCCAGCATATTCTCAGGAGCTTTCTTT. Its protein product is CASIFSGAFF.

The chain has TRBV4-1 and TRBJ2-7, with TRBD1 matching 7 bases. This CDR3 is 16 amino acids long. Germline CDR1 and CDR2: MGHRA and YSYEKL. With V trimmed by 0 bases and J by 4 bases, 9 bases remained unmatched. CDR3 coding DNA: TGCGCCAGCAGCCAAGATAAGAATCCAGGGGGATACGAGCAGTACTTC. Translating gives CASSQDKNPGGYEQYF.